One T cell receptor beta chain is described in this entry. There are 15 residues in the CDR3. Germline trimming cut 5 bases from V and 7 bases from J; bases unmatched to any gene: 8. Per germline, CDR1 LNHDA and CDR2 SQIVND (reference sequence). These data come from a study of blood T cell repertoires in COVID-19. As for the study in general: Nucleic acid was either cDNA or gDNA, and it came from T cells, B-cell-depleted T cells, or PBMCs.

Repertoires were generated with immunoSEQ multiplex PCR, while TCRdb's copy carries only in-frame clones and drops some. Of a few hundred thousand clones listed, approximately 82% are singletons. The sequencing input was peripheral blood. The TCR was taken from a woman aged 40 to 50 who had recovered from COVID-19. This chain joins TRBV19 and TRBJ1-6; 7 bases agree with TRBD1. CDR3 protein: CASSPWDRKNSPLHF. CDR3 nucleotides: TGTGCCAGTAGTCCCTGGGACAGAAAAAATTCACCCCTCCACTTT. Complete variable domain (other parts from reference TRBV19 and TRBJ1-6): DGGITQSPKYLFRKEGQNVTLSCEQNLNHDAMYWYRQDPGQGLRLIYYSQIVNDFQKGDIAEGYSVSREKKESFPLTVTSAQKNPTAFYLCASSPWDRKNSPLHFGNGTRLTVT.